This T cell receptor (beta chain) came from a study of T-cell memory formation after mild COVID-19. Study-level findings and limits: Of the contracting clones, CD4+ ones lay mainly in CM and EM, and CD8+ ones in EMRA. CD4/CD8 balance characterized clones contracting day 15 to 85, and CD4+ skew characterized later expanders.

This clonotype was recorded many times. The target antigen is unknown. 5'RACE primed from the constant segment yielded TCR alpha and TCR beta cDNA libraries bearing sample barcodes and UMIs. A single record per CDR3 protein comes from TCRdb applying MiXCR to the 5' RACE reads. The sample shows more than 300,000 distinct CDR3 sequences, around 15% of them seen only once. Trimming removed 3 bases at V and 3 bases at J, with 10 bases between. The CDR3 loop spans 13 amino acids. Germline CDR1 reads DFQATT; CDR2 reads SNEGSKA (reference sequence). Material: PBMCs or a T cell subset sorted from them (not recorded which). This sequence was found in a man between 18 and 35 years old who had mild COVID-19 (a few samples of this study predate the infection). Cell type and time point are not known. The chain joins TRBV20-1 to TRBJ2-3; perhaps D is TRBD1 or TRBD2 (5 bases each). The CDR3 region is CSASGTSTDTQYF. Here the CDR3 DNA reads TGCAGTGCTAGTGGGACGTCAACAGATACGCAGTATTTT.